Given below is one T cell receptor (beta chain) in context. The antigen is not known. A J-beta primer mix and a sample-barcoded 5' primer were used in a second PCR of roughly 7 to 12 cycles. From the 5' RACE reads, TCRdb called clonotypes with MiXCR, one entry per CDR3 protein. Seen here are roughly 1,800,000 distinct CDR3 sequences, about 49% observed once, and the top ten hold 2.1%. The data stem from a study of blood T cells in healthy people across ages. General observations from the study: When set beside aged donors, long-lived donors presented more naive CD4+ cells and higher diversity. The recorded TCR beta diversity per million T cells decreased in a roughly linear manner with age.

This CDR3 has 15 residues. Germline V gives CDR1 SGHVS, CDR2 FQNEAQ. V was trimmed by 5 bases and J by 9 bases, leaving 20 bases between them. Healthy Russian Caucasian donors spanned ages about 6 to 100 years. Extraction yielded at least 6 micrograms of total RNA per sample. The TCR sequence derives from a woman in her thirties or forties in good health. The source material was blood. The rearrangement uses TRBV7-8 and TRBJ2-1; either TRBD1 or TRBD2 may fit D (5 bases each). The chain's CDR3 is CASSPIGTRLAEQFF. CDR3 DNA: TGTGCCAGCAGCCCTATCGGGACGCGCCTCGCTGAGCAGTTCTTC.